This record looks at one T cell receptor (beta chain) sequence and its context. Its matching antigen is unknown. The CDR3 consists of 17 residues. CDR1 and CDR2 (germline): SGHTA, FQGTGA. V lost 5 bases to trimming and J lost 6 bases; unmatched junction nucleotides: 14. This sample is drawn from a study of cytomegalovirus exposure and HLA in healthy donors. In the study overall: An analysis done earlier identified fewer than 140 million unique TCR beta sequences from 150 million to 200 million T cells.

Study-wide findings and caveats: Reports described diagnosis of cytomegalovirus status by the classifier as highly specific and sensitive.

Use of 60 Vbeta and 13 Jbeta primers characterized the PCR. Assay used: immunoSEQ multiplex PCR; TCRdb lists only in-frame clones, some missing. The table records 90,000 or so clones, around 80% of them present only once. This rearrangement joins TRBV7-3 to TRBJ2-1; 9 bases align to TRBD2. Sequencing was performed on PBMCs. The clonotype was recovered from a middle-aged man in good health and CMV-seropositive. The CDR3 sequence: CASSPGRGSGSGNEQFF. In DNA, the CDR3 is TGTGCCAGCAGCCCCGGTCGGGGTAGCGGGAGTGGCAATGAGCAGTTCTTC.